This entry lists 5 T cell receptor beta chains sequenced from one sample in a study of regulatory T cells in long-lasting Graves disease. Construction of TCR beta libraries relied on iRepertoire HTBI primers and on Arm-PCR targeting CDR3 regions. TCRdb reanalysed the multiplex PCR reads using MiXCR and keeps one entry per CDR3 protein. Of some 500,000 distinct CDR3 sequences in the sample, about 13% are singletons; the top ten hold roughly a tenth. This sample's time point: newly diagnosed GD, antithyroid drugs for less than 3 months. Extracted PBMC RNA gave rise to the TCR library. These same data were also listed under a study on T cells in Graves' hyperthyroidism and ophthalmopathy.

Here the sequenced sample was peripheral blood mononuclear cells (PBMCs), taken at new diagnosis, from a patient treated with antithyroid drugs. These receptors were collected from a man aged 30-40 years with Graves disease.

This clonotype was found a few times. At one end, the junction sequence differs from germline, possibly due to a read error. This chain links TRBV9 with TRBJ2-3; D remains unclear. The germline V gene encodes CDR1 SGDLS and CDR2 YYNGEE. The CDR3 has 12 amino acids. The DNA for the CDR3 is TGTGCCAGCAGCGTTGGGCGTAAGGGTCCCCTTTTT. This encodes CASSVGRKGPLF. The full variable domain, with the rest looked up from reference TRBV9 and TRBJ2-3, is DSGVTQTPKHLITATGQRVTLRCSPRSGDLSVYWYQQSLDQGLQFLIQYYNGEERAKGNILERFSAQQFPDLHSELNLSSLELGDSALYFCASSVGRKGPLFGPGTRLTVL.

V gene TRBV27 combines with J gene TRBJ2-5; D is possibly TRBD2 (7 bases). V lost 5 bases, J lost 3 bases, and 19 bases lay in between. The CDR3 contains 16 residues. The V gene's germline CDR1 is MNHEY and CDR2 SMNVEV (reference sequence). The CDR3 DNA reads as TGTGCCAGCAGTCCCCCCTCCGGGGGGCGGAAAGAGACCCAGTACTTC. Translating gives CASSPPSGGRKETQYF.

This clonotype was seen many times. This chain uses TRBV2 with TRBJ2-4, with D perhaps TRBD1 (6 bases). Trimming took 6 bases from V and 2 from J, leaving 14 bases between them. The CDR3 has 15 residues. Germline values: CDR1 SNHLY, CDR2 FYNNEI. The CDR3 reads CASSPGQTTKNIQYF. DNA of the CDR3: TGTGCCAGCAGCCCCGGACAGACTACCAAAAACATTCAGTACTTC.

This clonotype was observed many times. This CDR3 reads CASGHPGTGGPWELFF. In DNA, the CDR3 is TGTGCCAGCGGCCATCCCGGGACAGGGGGTCCCTGGGAGCTGTTTTTT. The genes are TRBV25-1 and TRBJ2-2; 11 bases fit TRBD1. Per germline, CDR1 MGHDK and CDR2 SYGVNS. The CDR3 is 16 amino acids. V shed 8 bases, J shed 9 bases, and the junction held 14 bases outside the gene matches. Complete variable domain (other parts from reference TRBV25-1 and TRBJ2-2): EADIYQTPRYLVIGTGKKITLECSQTMGHDKMYWYQQDPGMELHLIHYSYGVNSTEKGDLSSESTVSRIRTEHFPLTLESARPSHTSQYLCASGHPGTGGPWELFFGEGSRLTVL.

In its sample, this clonotype was seen many times. This chain joins TRBV20-1 and TRBJ2-7, with TRBD1 matching 8 bases. Germline CDR1 DFQATT, CDR2 SNEGSKA (reference sequence). Trimming took 5 bases from V and 6 from J; bases not matched to a gene: 6. This CDR3 has 12 amino acids. DNA of the CDR3: TGCAGTGCTGGTCAGGGGGCGGGCGAGCAGTACTTC. As protein: CSAGQGAGEQYF.